The next 26 T cell receptor beta chains were all read from a single sample in a study of T cells after yellow fever vaccination. Each CDR3 protein gets one entry after TCRdb re-called the 5' RACE reads with MiXCR. The table has some 600,000 distinct CDR3 sequences, over 9% seen once. The sample consisted of PBMCs, taken on the day of the yellow fever booster vaccination. The source of these receptors is a man younger than 40 who received the YFV17D yellow fever vaccine.

J is TRBJ1-2 and V is TRBV30; D ambiguous. The germline V gene has CDR1 GTSNPN and CDR2 SVGIG (reference sequence). V shed 2 bases and J shed 4 bases, with 5 bases lying between them. The CDR3 is 11 amino acids. CDR3 in DNA: TGTGCCTGGAGTTTGATCTATGGCTACACCTTC. Its translation: CAWSLIYGYTF.

The table lists this clonotype with a few counts. This chain connects TRBV20-1 to TRBJ2-3, with no clear D. The CDR3 is 11 residues long. Germline loops: CDR1 DFQATT, CDR2 SNEGSKA (reference sequence). Trimming took off 4 bases at V and 5 bases at J, with 7 bases between the two ends. The CDR3 here is CSATQLDTQYF. The DNA of the CDR3 is TGCAGTGCTACCCAGCTAGATACGCAGTATTTT.

This clonotype was seen just once. The chain couples TRBV27 to TRBJ1-2; tentative D call: TRBD1 (6 bases). Germline CDR1 is MNHEY and CDR2 is SMNVEV (reference sequence). The CDR3 loop spans 15 amino acids. V was pared by 4 bases and J by 9 bases, with 21 bases between. The CDR3 bases are TGTGCCAGCAGTTCTAGCGGTACAGGGTTCAGGAGCTACACCTTC. It is translated as CASSSSGTGFRSYTF.

This clonotype appeared a few times. The CDR3, as DNA: TGCGCCAGCAGCTCCCAACCGACCACAGACGAGCAGTACTTC. Translating it yields CASSSQPTTDEQYF. The V and J genes are TRBV5-1 and TRBJ2-7; D ambiguous. Germline V gene lookup returns CDR1 SGHRS and CDR2 YFSETQ. Trimming pared 3 bases from V and 5 bases from J, leaving 15 bases between. The length of the CDR3 is 14 residues.

Only a few counts were recorded for this clonotype. The genes are TRBV28 and TRBJ2-7; unclear D gene. The CDR3 consists of 13 residues. Trimming took off 10 bases at V and 1 base at J, with 14 bases between the two ends. From germline, CDR1 is MDHEN and CDR2 SYDVKM. The CDR3 bases are TGTGCCACCGTAAGGGCCAGTTCCTACGAGCAGTACTTC. Translated: CATVRASSYEQYF.

The sample holds a few counts of this clonotype. The CDR3 loop is CASSLSASMYSPLHF. DNA for the CDR3: TGTGCCAGCAGCTTGTCTGCTAGTATGTATTCACCCCTCCACTTT. This chain links TRBV5-6 with TRBJ1-6; D is undetermined. Germline V gene sequence: CDR1 SGHDT, CDR2 YYEEEE. Trimming took 1 base from V and 8 from J, leaving 13 bases between them. The CDR3 is 15 amino acids. Combining the CDR3 with reference TRBV5-6 and TRBJ1-6 gives the whole variable domain DAGVTQSPTHLIKTRGQQVTLRCSPKSGHDTVSWYQQALGQGPQFIFQYYEEEERQRGNFPDRFSGHQFPNYSSELNVNALLLGDSALYLCASSLSASMYSPLHFGNGTRLTVT.

This clonotype was counted many times. In nucleotides, the CDR3 is TGTGCCAGCAGCCAAGAAGGGACAGGGTCTGTGGAGCAGTACTTC. This translates into CASSQEGTGSVEQYF. The chain uses TRBV3-1 and TRBJ2-7; 9 nucleotides align to TRBD1. The CDR3 length is 15 residues. Germline-derived CDR1 and CDR2 are LGHDT and YNNKEL (reference sequence). The junction had 7 bases not matched to a gene; V was cut back by 0 bases and J by 7 bases.

In its sample, this clonotype was seen a few times. This chain connects TRBV9 to TRBJ2-5, with 7 bases fitting TRBD2. Germline V gene data show CDR1 as SGDLS and CDR2 as YYNGEE. This CDR3 comprises 13 residues. J gave up 7 bases and V 4 bases, and 7 bases lay outside the gene matches. Here the CDR3 DNA reads TGTGCCAGCAGCCCCCGACTAGCTGGGACCCAGTACTTC. It specifies CASSPRLAGTQYF.

The chain employs TRBV6-2 or TRBV6-3 and TRBJ2-7, with a possible D match to TRBD2 (6 bases). The CDR3 spans 17 residues. The germline V gene has CDR1 MNHEY and CDR2 SVGEGT. The germline V and J ends were trimmed by 2 bases and 3 bases, with 20 bases remaining between them. DNA for the CDR3: TGTGCCAGCAGTTACGCCTCCCTCAGGCCGGGGGTCTACGAGCAGTACTTC. The encoded protein is CASSYASLRPGVYEQYF.

This sequence joins TRBV6-5 and TRBJ2-7; D unresolved. The V end lost 5 bases, the J end lost 6 bases, and 11 bases lay between the germline ends. There are 12 residues in the CDR3. Germline V lookup: CDR1 MNHEY, CDR2 SVGAGI. The CDR3 region is CASSPPAGEQYF. The CDR3 DNA is TGTGCCAGCAGTCCCCCTGCAGGCGAGCAGTACTTC.

The chain has TRBV29-1 and TRBJ2-5; tentative D call: TRBD2 (5 bases). The CDR3 runs to 12 residues. Germline V gene data show CDR1 as SQVTM and CDR2 as ANQGSEA. Trimming took 6 bases from V and 5 from J, leaving 13 bases between them. In DNA form, the CDR3 reads TGCAGCGTCCGACAACCGGGGGAGACCCAGTACTTC. Its translation: CSVRQPGETQYF.

This clonotype was counted only a few times. The chain carries TRBV2 and TRBJ2-5; 14 bases align to TRBD2. The germline V gene has CDR1 SNHLY and CDR2 FYNNEI. After removal of 3 bases from V and 3 bases from J, the junction contained 0 bases not matched to a gene. This CDR3 contains 15 residues. Here the CDR3 reads CASSEGLAGEETQYF. The CDR3 DNA sequence: TGTGCCAGCAGTGAGGGACTAGCGGGAGAAGAGACCCAGTACTTC.

This chain connects TRBV3-1 to TRBJ1-2; D is undetermined. This CDR3 comprises 16 residues. Between the trimmed V and J ends, which lost 0 bases and 0 bases, there was a span of 11 bases. The germline V gene encodes CDR1 LGHDT and CDR2 YNNKEL (reference sequence). Here the CDR3 reads CASSQDSRKTNYGYTF. Written as DNA, the CDR3 is TGTGCCAGCAGCCAAGATTCTCGCAAAACTAACTATGGCTACACCTTC.

There are a few counts of this clonotype. The V and J genes are TRBV7-2 and TRBJ2-1; 9 bases match TRBD2. This CDR3 has 15 amino acids. V shed 5 bases and J 9 bases; nucleotides not matched to a gene: 11. Germline V gene sequence: CDR1 SGHTA, CDR2 FQGNSA. This CDR3 is CASSLPPSGTPEQFF. The CDR3 region has the DNA TGTGCCAGCAGCCTTCCCCCTAGCGGGACCCCTGAGCAGTTCTTC.

There are a few counts of this clonotype. The J gene is TRBJ2-7, the V gene TRBV15; D gene ambiguous. Trimming pared 3 bases from V and 1 base from J, leaving 16 bases between. This CDR3 comprises 16 residues. Germline lookup yields CDR1 LNHNV and CDR2 YYDKDF (reference sequence). CDR3 residues: CATSSQSRIGSYEQYF. The CDR3 nucleotides are TGTGCCACCAGCAGCCAGAGTAGGATAGGGTCCTACGAGCAGTACTTC.

Many counts were recorded for this clonotype. The gene calls are TRBV7-2 and TRBJ2-5; 10 bases fit TRBD2. The CDR3 totals 15 residues. J lost 2 bases, V lost 2 bases, and 2 bases had no gene match. CDR1 is SGHTA, CDR2 FQGNSA, per germline. CDR3 DNA: TGTGCCAGCAGCTTAACTAGCGGGAATCAAGAGACCCAGTACTTC. Translation: CASSLTSGNQETQYF.

This clonotype was recorded at least ten times. The chain uses TRBV5-1 and TRBJ1-1; D unclear. The CDR3 has 13 amino acids. Germline V gene data show CDR1 as SGHRS and CDR2 as YFSETQ. Trimming took 0 bases from V and 1 from J, leaving 4 bases between them. This chain's CDR3 is CASSLGENTEAFF. The CDR3 nucleotides are TGCGCCAGCAGCTTGGGGGAGAACACTGAAGCTTTCTTT. Complete variable domain (other parts from reference TRBV5-1 and TRBJ1-1): KAGVTQTPRYLIKTRGQQVTLSCSPISGHRSVSWYQQTPGQGLQFLFEYFSETQRNKGNFPGRFSGRQFSNSRSEMNVSTLELGDSALYLCASSLGENTEAFFGQGTRLTVV.

The genes are TRBV20-1 and TRBJ2-2; D possibly corresponds to TRBD1 (6 bases). The CDR3 loop spans 14 amino acids. Per the germline V gene, CDR1 is DFQATT and CDR2 is SNEGSKA (reference sequence). The V end was cut by 3 bases, the J end by 5 bases, with 13 bases between. In nucleotides, the CDR3 is TGCAGTGCTAGTTCTCGGCAGGGGACCGGGGAGCTGTTTTTT. This sequence encodes CSASSRQGTGELFF.

This clonotype has more than one count but fewer than ten. V is TRBV29-1 and J is TRBJ1-2; D unclear. The CDR3 runs to 10 residues. CDR1 and CDR2 (germline): SQVTM, ANQGSEA. V lost 6 bases and J 8 bases, leaving 10 bases between the germline ends. DNA for the CDR3: TGCAGCGTGACTCAAGGAGGCTACACCTTC. Translation gives CSVTQGGYTF.

The V gene is TRBV13, the J gene TRBJ2-7; the match to TRBD1 covers 8 bases. From germline, CDR1 is PRHDT and CDR2 FYEKMQ (reference sequence). After removal of 3 bases from V and 10 bases from J, the junction contained 11 bases not matched to a gene. This CDR3 contains 14 residues. The CDR3 protein is CASSFVTGDPSQYF. The DNA for the CDR3 is TGTGCCAGCAGCTTCGTGACAGGGGACCCGAGCCAGTACTTC.

This clonotype showed up just a few times. The rearrangement uses TRBV7-9 and TRBJ2-5; D call uncertain. V was pared by 0 bases and J by 7 bases, with 15 bases between. Germline lookup yields CDR1 SEHNR and CDR2 FQNEAQ (reference sequence). The CDR3 length is 15 residues. The CDR3 bases are TGTGCCAGCAGCTTAGCCCGGGCAATTGGGGTGACCCAGTACTTC. Amino acids: CASSLARAIGVTQYF.

V is TRBV28 and J is TRBJ2-7; TRBD2 aligns across 7 bases. J gave up 3 bases and V 10 bases, and 12 bases lay outside the gene matches. Germline CDR1 and CDR2: MDHEN and SYDVKM. The CDR3 length is 14 residues. CDR3 sequence (DNA): TGTGCCAATAACCTTTGTGCGGGGGACTACGAGCAGTACTTC. Amino acid sequence: CANNLCAGDYEQYF.

The sample holds a few counts of this clonotype. V and J are TRBV18 and TRBJ2-2; weak D call: TRBD1 (6 bases). Germline CDR1 KGHSH, CDR2 LQKENI. There are 17 residues in the CDR3. Trimming cost V 8 bases and J 0 bases, with 19 bases left between them. CDR3 protein: CASATPRGQPNTGELFF. Written as DNA, the CDR3 is TGTGCCAGCGCCACACCTCGGGGACAACCGAACACCGGGGAGCTGTTTTTT.

The genes are TRBV12-3 or TRBV12-4 and TRBJ2-1; weak D call: TRBD2 (6 bases). V was cut by 5 bases and J by 3 bases, with 14 bases left in between. The CDR3 has 15 residues. CDR3 amino acids: CASSPLGGDYNEQFF. CDR3 sequence (DNA): TGTGCCAGCAGTCCCCTAGGCGGGGACTACAATGAGCAGTTCTTC.

The chain joins TRBV6-5 to TRBJ2-1, with TRBD1 identical over 9 bases. Per the germline V gene, CDR1 is MNHEY and CDR2 is SVGAGI. The V gene end was trimmed by 1 base and the J gene end by 0 bases; junction bases not matched to a gene: 1. The CDR3 is 16 residues long. DNA of the CDR3: TGTGCCAGCAGTTACTTGGGACAGGGCTCCTACAATGAGCAGTTCTTC. Encoded protein: CASSYLGQGSYNEQFF.

The rearrangement joins TRBV5-1 to TRBJ2-3, with D hard to call. CDR1 and CDR2 (germline): SGHRS, YFSETQ. This CDR3 has 15 residues. Trimming removed 4 bases from V and 5 bases from J, with 17 bases in between. The CDR3 reads CASSPVGIGEDTQYF. In DNA form, the CDR3 reads TGCGCCAGCAGCCCGGTGGGTATAGGAGAAGATACGCAGTATTTT.